This T cell receptor (beta chain) was recovered during a study of blood T cell repertoires in COVID-19. Under the authors' procedure: Estimation of nucleated cell counts relied on the amplification of reference gene primers. Profiling relied on immunoSEQ multiplex PCR, and the TCRdb table lists in-frame clones only, not all of them. Clone size and V and J calls were adopted from that table, with D and trimming inferred from the DNA. The profile shows fewer than 250,000 clones, 81% of them singletons. Participants were aged about 18 to 100 years, lived in 20 to 30 US areas, and enrolled virtually. Each participant's cohort was designated according to participant-reported clinical history. Germline CDR1 reads MDHEN; CDR2 reads SYDVKM. Trimming took off 5 bases at V and 3 bases at J, with 10 bases between the two ends. This CDR3 has 14 residues.

This chain uses TRBV28 with TRBJ2-2, with a tentative D call TRBD1 (5 bases). Sequencing was done on a sample of PBMCs or T cells enriched from blood (not recorded which). The clonotype comes from a woman aged 45 to 65 with acute COVID-19. The CDR3 coding sequence is TGTGCCAGCAGTCCAAGCAGGGACACCGGGGAGCTGTTTTTT. It translates to CASSPSRDTGELFF.